The 4 T cell receptor beta chains below all came from one sample that was sequenced in a study of Graves' ophthalmopathy and Graves' hyperthyroidism. Researchers took RNA transcripts and amplified TCR beta CDR3 regions from them. RT-PCR with HTBI primers came first, then second-round multiplex PCR. Each CDR3 protein is one row after TCRdb ran MiXCR on the multiplex PCR reads. The profile shows about 420,000 distinct CDR3 sequences, around 21% of them singletons. The sequenced material came from peripheral blood. These receptors originate from a woman under 30 with stable Graves' hyperthyroidism.

This clonotype was seen repeatedly, ten times or more. The rearrangement joins TRBV6-5 to TRBJ2-4; no definite D call. The germline V gene encodes CDR1 MNHEY and CDR2 SVGAGI. Trimming removed 0 bases from V and 3 bases from J, with 9 bases in between. The CDR3 runs 15 residues. Written as DNA, the CDR3 is TGTGCCAGCAGTTACTCGAGCTTCGTCAAAAACATTCAGTACTTC. Translated: CASSYSSFVKNIQYF.

This clonotype appeared many times. V and J are TRBV19 and TRBJ2-2; D not certain. Germline-derived CDR1 and CDR2 are LNHDA and SQIVND (reference sequence). V gave up 1 base and J gave up 3 bases, with 6 bases separating them. This CDR3 is 14 amino acids long. The CDR3 protein is CASSIVGDTGELFF. DNA of the CDR3: TGTGCCAGTAGTATAGTAGGAGACACCGGGGAGCTGTTTTTT.

This clonotype was detected ten times or more. V is TRBV18 and J is TRBJ2-7; the D is unclear. CDR1 and CDR2 from the germline V gene are KGHSH and LQKENI. The V gene lost 0 bases and the J gene lost 5 bases, with 8 bases spanning the gap. The CDR3 is made up of 13 amino acids. The CDR3, as DNA: TGTGCCAGCTCACCACCGGGTCGAAACGAGCAGTACTTC. The encoded protein is CASSPPGRNEQYF.

At least ten counts were recorded for this clonotype. V is TRBV30 and J is TRBJ2-7; D is undetermined. The CDR3 is 13 residues long. Germline values: CDR1 GTSNPN, CDR2 SVGIG (reference sequence). Trimming left V 2 bases short and J 0 bases short, with 8 bases between. The DNA of the CDR3 is TGTGCCTGGAGTCAATTAGCCTCCTACGAGCAGTACTTC. It yields the protein CAWSQLASYEQYF.